The next 2 T cell receptor beta chains were all read from a single sample in a study of T cell clonality in common variable immunodeficiency. General observations from the study: Reportedly, TCR beta sequences from common variable immunodeficiency showed fewer deletions and N-nucleotide insertions.

Antigen specificity for these receptors is unknown. Sequencing used immunoSEQ multiplex PCR; TCRdb keeps in-frame clones, though not all of them. The data show about 33,000 clones, with none appearing a single time. The source material was peripheral blood mononuclear cells. Source of these receptors: a human donor with common variable immunodeficiency.

As regards this clone: The CDR3 end falls 3 residues outside the read, so it is completed with the germline J gene. The chain couples TRBV19 to TRBJ2-3; 12 bases are a match to TRBD2. The germline CDR1 and CDR2 sequences are LNHDA and SQIVND (reference sequence). This CDR3 is built from 16 residues. The V gene end was trimmed by 5 bases and the J gene end by 2 bases; junction bases not matched to a gene: 5. The CDR3 region is CASSPLAGGATDTQYF. The part of the CDR3 DNA that was read is TGTGCCAGTAGTCCCCTAGCGGGGGGGGCCACAGATACG.

The sample holds a few counts of this clone. Read data end 3 residues before the CDR3 end; the end is taken from the germline J gene. The chain carries TRBV2 and TRBJ2-4, with TRBD1 matching 12 bases. Trimming removed 3 bases from V and 7 bases from J; junction bases left unmatched: 4. The CDR3 is 15 amino acids. Germline V CDR1 and CDR2: SNHLY, FYNNEI. The CDR3 sequence is CASSEGGTGGNIQYF. The part of the CDR3 DNA that was read is TGTGCCAGCAGTGAGGGTGGGACAGGGGGCAACATT.